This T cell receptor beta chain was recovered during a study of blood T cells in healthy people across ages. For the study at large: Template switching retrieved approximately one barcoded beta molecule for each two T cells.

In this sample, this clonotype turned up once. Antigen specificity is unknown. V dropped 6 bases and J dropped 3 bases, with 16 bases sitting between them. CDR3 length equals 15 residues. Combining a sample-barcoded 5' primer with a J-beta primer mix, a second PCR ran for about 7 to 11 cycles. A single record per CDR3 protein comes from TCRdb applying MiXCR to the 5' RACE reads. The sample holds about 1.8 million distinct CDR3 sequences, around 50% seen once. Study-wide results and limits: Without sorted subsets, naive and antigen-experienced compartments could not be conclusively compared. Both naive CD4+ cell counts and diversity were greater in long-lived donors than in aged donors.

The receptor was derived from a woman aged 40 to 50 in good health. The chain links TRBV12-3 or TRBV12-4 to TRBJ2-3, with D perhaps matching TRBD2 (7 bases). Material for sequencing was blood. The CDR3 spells CASSRTSGTTDTQYF. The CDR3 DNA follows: TGTGCCAGCAGCCGGACCAGCGGGACAACAGATACGCAGTATTTT.